This T cell receptor beta chain was observed in a study of CD8 T cells in ankylosing spondylitis. Findings and limits, study-wide: Disease-linked clones proved CD8+ and comparatively uncommon in peripheral blood. Reports say disease-linked clones showed up significantly more in matched ankylosing spondylitis synovial fluid. A motif in TCR beta, a set of several highly homologous variants, appeared characteristic of ankylosing spondylitis blood.

This clonotype was seen repeatedly, ten times or more. Its antigen is unknown. Quantitative molecular-barcoded 5'-RACE generated the TCR beta libraries. One entry per CDR3 protein results from TCRdb running MiXCR on the 5' RACE reads. The table shows 700,000 to 850,000 distinct CDR3 sequences, with around 11% occurring only once. Input material: blood, either unsorted or a sorted T cell fraction (not recorded which). The origin of this receptor is a male donor with ankylosing spondylitis.

The CDR3 DNA sequence: TGTGCCAGCAGCCAAAACAGGGGATTCTCTGGCTACACCTTC. Protein sequence: CASSQNRGFSGYTF. This sequence joins TRBV3-1 and TRBJ1-2; 7 bases fit TRBD1. Germline assignment: CDR1 LGHDT and CDR2 YNNKEL (reference sequence). The CDR3 length is 14 residues. V lost 2 bases and J lost 7; bases outside the gene matches: 7.